This T cell receptor (beta chain) was identified during a study of T cells in Graves' hyperthyroidism and ophthalmopathy. The CDR3 regions of TCR beta were amplified from RNA transcripts. HTBI primers were used for first-round RT-PCR of the TCR CDR3. TCRdb passed the multiplex PCR reads through MiXCR, listing each CDR3 protein once. The sample includes about 420,000 distinct CDR3 sequences, about a sixth of them seen just once. This clonotype was seen many times. From germline, CDR1 is SGHRS and CDR2 YFSETQ. The CDR3 extends over 15 amino acids. Trimming removed 4 bases from V and 4 bases from J, with 14 bases in between.

Sequencing was done on a sample of blood. This TCR derives from a woman between 18 and 29 years old with Graves' hyperthyroidism. V usage is TRBV5-1 and J usage is TRBJ2-2, with D possibly matching TRBD2 (5 bases). CDR3 sequence: CASSTSGESTGELFF. CDR3 nucleotides: TGCGCCAGCAGCACCTCTGGGGAGAGCACCGGGGAGCTGTTTTTT.